This T cell receptor beta chain is drawn from a study of OX40 agonist ivuxolimab in advanced cancers. Regarding the study in general: Ivuxolimab was an agonistic, fully human IgG2 monoclonal antibody directed against OX40 (CD134), a costimulatory receptor. Intravenous ivuxolimab was administered to patients every 2 weeks at six dose levels: 0.01, 0.1, 0.3, 1.5, 3 and 10 mg/kg. Of the roughly 50 dose-escalation patients, hepatocellular carcinoma was present in about 20, melanoma in around 15, renal cell carcinoma in 9 and head and neck cancer in 9. A male proportion of about 79% and a mean age of approximately 61 years, ranging from 23 to 79, were recorded for the dose-escalation cohort. Patients were allowed to have had prior anti-PD-1, anti-PD-L1 or anti-CTLA-4 therapy, and approximately 40% of the dose-escalation patients had been treated with checkpoint inhibitors. Partial responses occurred in three dose-escalation patients: two with cutaneous melanoma and one with hepatocellular carcinoma. The point of sequencing TCRbeta in the periphery was to test whether ivuxolimab changed TCR sequence diversity and drove clonal T-cell expansion. The paper covers the monotherapy dose-escalation part of the phase I ivuxolimab trial, which included N ≈ 50 patients. Points the paper makes about the study in general: The antigen specificity of the peripheral T cells that underwent clonal expansion was not determined. Partial responders in the 0.1-3.0 mg/kg groups had among the lowest normalized peripheral clonal expansion, especially among CD8+ T cells. Low levels of normalized T-cell clonal expansion were also shown by some nonresponding patients. After ivuxolimab, CD8+ T cells had more expanded clones than CD4+ T cells on average. At doses of 0.1 to 3.0 mg/kg, clonal expansion of both CD4+ and CD8+ T cells in blood was seen between baseline and week 6.

The germline V gene supplies CDR1 SGHDT and CDR2 YYEEEE. From its cysteine to its phenylalanine, the CDR3 spans 11 amino acids. The kept DNA is CDR3 alone, 33 bases in frame from the first base. Worth noting for this clone: It has no known antigen specificity. The junction departs from the called germline gene at one end, perhaps through a read error.

To sequence the TCRbeta CDR3 region, genomic DNA was isolated from the sorted cells. The immunoSEQ Assay was used to sequence the TCRbeta CDR3 regions. TCRdb stores this immuneACCESS table with in-frame sequences only. Part of the clones is absent; in the studies checked, under half of the shortfall reflects unresolved V genes, and no reason is known for the rest. The sample profile shows tens of thousands of clones; 85% to 90% of them were found once. Approximately 2.8% of the sample is in the top ten clones. Patients with a history of autoimmune disease or receiving systemic immunosuppression were excluded from the trial. Peripheral blood for TCR sequencing was collected from all dose cohorts at baseline, on cycle 4 day 1, and on cycle 7 day 1. The samples were drawn from a first-in-human, open-label, multicenter phase I dose-escalation trial of ivuxolimab. Adults with locally advanced or metastatic melanoma, renal cell carcinoma, hepatocellular carcinoma or head and neck squamous cell carcinoma were enrolled in the trial. Before TCR sequencing, CD4+ and CD8+ T cells were separately sorted from peripheral blood.

The source is an adult with an advanced solid tumor such as melanoma, head and neck, liver or kidney cancer. The sequences come from CD4+ or CD8+ T cells sorted from blood, collected in a trial of the OX40 agonist ivuxolimab. The V gene is TRBV5-6 and the J gene is TRBJ2-5, with no reliable assignment of the D segment. The CDR3 is CASSLAQTQYF. The nucleotide sequence is given as TGTGCCAGCAGCTTGGCACAGACGCAGTACTTC.